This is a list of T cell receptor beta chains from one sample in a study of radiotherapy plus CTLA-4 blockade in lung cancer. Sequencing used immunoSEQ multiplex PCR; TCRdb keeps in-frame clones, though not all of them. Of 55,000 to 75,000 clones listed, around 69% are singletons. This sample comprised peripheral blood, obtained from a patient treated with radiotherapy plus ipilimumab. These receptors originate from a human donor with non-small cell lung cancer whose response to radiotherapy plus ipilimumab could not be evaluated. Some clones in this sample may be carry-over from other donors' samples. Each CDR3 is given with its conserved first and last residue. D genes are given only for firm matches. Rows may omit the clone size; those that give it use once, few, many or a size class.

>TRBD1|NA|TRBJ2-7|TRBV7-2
CASSADRAHEQYF
TGTGCCAGCAGCGCCGACAGGGCCCACGAGCAGTACTTC
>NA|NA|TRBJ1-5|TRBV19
CASSMATGGNQPQHF
TGTGCCAGTAGTATGGCGACAGGCGGCAATCAGCCCCAGCATTTT
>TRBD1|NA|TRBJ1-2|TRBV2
CASSEAGTGGGYTF
TGTGCCAGCAGTGAAGCAGGGACAGGGGGAGGCTACACCTTC
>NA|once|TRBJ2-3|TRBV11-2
CASSLFSGTDTQYF
TGTGCCAGCAGCTTATTTTCCGGCACAGATACGCAGTATTTT
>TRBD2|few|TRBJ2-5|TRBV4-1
CASSQPGLAGGSVETQYF
TGCGCCAGCAGCCAGCCGGGACTAGCGGGGGGGAGCGTTGAGACCCAGTACTTC
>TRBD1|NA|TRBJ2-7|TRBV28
CASSFPQGALPLYEQYF
TGTGCCAGCAGTTTCCCACAGGGGGCCCTACCGCTTTACGAGCAGTACTTC
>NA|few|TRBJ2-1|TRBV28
CASSLDLSSYNEQFF
TGTGCCAGCAGTTTAGATCTCAGCTCCTACAATGAGCAGTTCTTC
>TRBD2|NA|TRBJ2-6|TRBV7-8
CASSKGSGLAGDSGANVLTF
TGTGCCAGCAGCAAAGGGTCCGGCCTAGCGGGGGACTCTGGGGCCAACGTCCTGACTTTC
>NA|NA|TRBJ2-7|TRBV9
CASSVGLNEQYF
TGTGCCAGCAGCGTGGGGCTGAACGAGCAGTACTTC
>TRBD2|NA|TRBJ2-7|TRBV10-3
CATTSGGANYEQYF
TGTGCCACTACTAGCGGGGGGGCCAACTACGAGCAGTACTTC
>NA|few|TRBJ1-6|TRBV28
CASSLGGVGSPLHF
TGTGCCAGCAGTTTAGGGGGGGTAGGGTCACCCCTCCACTTT
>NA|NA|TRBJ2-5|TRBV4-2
CASSQGEGGARTQYF
TGTGCCAGCAGCCAGGGGGAGGGGGGGGCACGGACCCAGTACTTC
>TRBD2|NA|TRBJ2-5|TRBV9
CASSAFRGGGKETQYF
TGTGCCAGCAGCGCATTTCGGGGGGGCGGTAAGGAGACCCAGTACTTC
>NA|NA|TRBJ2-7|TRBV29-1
CSVEGENLPYEQYF
TGCAGCGTTGAAGGGGAGAACTTACCCTACGAGCAGTACTTC
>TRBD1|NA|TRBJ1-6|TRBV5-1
CASSPGQGGWNSPLHF
TGCGCCAGCAGCCCAGGACAGGGTGGGTGGAATTCACCCCTCCACTTT
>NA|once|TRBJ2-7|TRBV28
CASSTTINEQYF
TGTGCCAGCAGTACCACTATTAACGAGCAGTACTTC
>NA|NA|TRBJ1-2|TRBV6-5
CASSPQGFAGYTF
TGTGCCAGCAGCCCCCAGGGGTTTGCTGGCTACACCTTC
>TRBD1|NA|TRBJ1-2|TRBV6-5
CASSRPTGTGYGYTF
TGTGCCAGCAGCCGCCCAACCGGGACAGGGTATGGCTACACCTTC
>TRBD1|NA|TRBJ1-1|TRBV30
CAWSGDRNTEAFF
TGTGCCTGGAGCGGGGACAGGAACACTGAAGCTTTCTTT
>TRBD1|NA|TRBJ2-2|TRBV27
CASSLADRAGELFF
TGTGCCAGCAGTTTGGCCGACAGGGCCGGGGAGCTGTTTTTT
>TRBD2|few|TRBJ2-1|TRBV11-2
CASSLDTSVNEQFF
TGTGCCAGCAGCTTAGATACTAGCGTCAATGAGCAGTTCTTC
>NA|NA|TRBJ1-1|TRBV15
CATSRVKNTEAFF
TGTGCCACCAGCAGAGTTAAGAACACTGAAGCTTTCTTT
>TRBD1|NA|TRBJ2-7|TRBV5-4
CASSDRDRGRPYEQYF
TGTGCCAGCAGCGACCGGGACAGGGGTCGCCCCTACGAGCAGTACTTC
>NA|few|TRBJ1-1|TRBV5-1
CASPWRGTEAFF
TGCGCCAGCCCCTGGAGAGGGACTGAAGCTTTCTTT
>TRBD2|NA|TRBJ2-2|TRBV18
CASSLAGGTNTGELFF
TGTGCCAGCTCACTAGCGGGGGGAACGAACACCGGGGAGCTGTTTTTT
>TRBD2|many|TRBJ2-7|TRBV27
CASSSGLAGPHEQYF
TGTGCCAGCAGCTCGGGACTAGCGGGGCCCCACGAGCAGTACTTC
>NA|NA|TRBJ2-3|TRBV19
CASSTRTALGADTQYF
TGTGCCAGTAGTACCCGGACAGCCCTGGGTGCAGATACGCAGTATTTT
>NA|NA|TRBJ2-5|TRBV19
CASSRTVQETQYF
TGTGCCAGTAGTAGAACAGTCCAAGAGACCCAGTACTTC
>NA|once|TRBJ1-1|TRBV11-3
CASSYRANTEAFF
TGTGCCAGCAGCTACAGGGCTAACACTGAAGCTTTCTTT
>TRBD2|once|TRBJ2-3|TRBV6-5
CASSSTSGGRTDTQYF
TGTGCCAGCAGTTCGACTAGCGGGGGACGCACAGATACGCAGTATTTT
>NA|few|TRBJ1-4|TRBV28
CASSLADEKLFF
TGTGCCAGCAGTTTGGCAGATGAAAAACTGTTTTTT